This section outlines one TCR beta chain sequence together with its context. This clonotype came up a few times. The antigen it recognizes is unknown. No base qualities exist here, and no much larger clone lies one base off it. Library preparation employed PCR. DNA from cultured CD4+ T cells underwent TCR sequencing with the Oncomine TCR Beta short-read assay at the Johns Hopkins FTIC core. The QIAamp micro DNA kit was used to extract genomic DNA from the cultured CD4+ T cells. Oncomine TCR Beta libraries from cultured CD4+ T cells were pooled with unique dual indexes and sequenced on an Illumina iSeq 100. Concerning the study's data processing: Non-productive sequences were removed, and CDR3s not starting with C, not ending with F or W, or shorter than 7 amino acids were discarded. Antigen-specific clonotypes were identified with the MANAFEST web application by comparing peptide-stimulated wells with reference and other culture wells. An FDR below 0.05, an odds ratio above 5, and a productive frequency above 0.1% in at least two of three replicate wells were required for clones to be considered positive. A clonotype was classed as cross-reactive if the clonotype showed significant expansion both in SARS-CoV-2 spike wells and in at least one common cold coronavirus spike condition. Levenshtein distances (stringdist) and unrooted phylogenetic trees (ape) in R version 3.6.1 were used to assess CDR3 homology. TCRdb reprocessed the public reads (quality trimming at Q25 with fastp, clone calling with MiXCR) and kept in-frame beta chains. Entries that share a CDR3 protein sequence are merged under the most common genes and DNA. TCRdb, not the original authors, processed these V and J calls. The table for this sample lists thousands of distinct CDR3 sequences; roughly 44% of them were counted only once. The ten top clones hold 30% to 40% of the sample.

These data come from a study of vaccination and CD4 T cells after COVID-19 (dated by TCRdb to the early 2020s). Some background on the complete study: Six males and four females were included in the convalescent cohort, with two Hispanic individuals, seven Caucasians, two Asians and one multiracial person represented. Each participant got two doses of either the Pfizer-BioNTech BNT162b2 vaccine (n=8) or the Moderna mRNA-1273 vaccine (n=2). Post-COVID blood samples were collected from convalescent patients a median of approximately 100 days after diagnosis, with a range of roughly 35 to 161 days. Post-vaccine blood samples were obtained a median of around 74 days after the second vaccine dose, with a range of 14 to 241 days. Culture stimuli were overlapping spike peptide pools from SARS-CoV-2 and from the common cold coronaviruses HCoV-NL63, HCoV-OC43 and HCoV-229E. Control cultures received a CEFX viral epitope pool as the positive control, an HIV-1 Nef peptide pool as the negative control, or no peptide. The spike-specific CD4+ TCR repertoire was compared before and after mRNA vaccination in about nine COVID-19 convalescent patients and a handful of infection-naive healthy vaccine recipients. At the TCR clonotype level, an earlier paper using these donors assessed memory CD4+ T cell crossreactivity between SARS-CoV-2 and common cold coronavirus spike proteins.

Including the terminal cysteine and phenylalanine, the CDR3 comprises 16 residues. The retained sequence is limited to the CDR3, 48 bases, with the frame set at the first base. Trimming removed 1 base from V and 10 bases from J; the gene matches leave 14 bases unexplained. CDR1 and CDR2 are drawn from the germline V gene (reference sequence): MNHEY, SMNVEV. General findings and caveats noted by the study authors: Nearly all vaccine-specific clones in convalescent patients (304 of 307) were mono-reactive for SARS-CoV-2 spike rather than cross-reactive with common cold coronaviruses. Only a relatively small number of convalescent patients were included in the study, and early timepoints following natural infection were not analyzed. Among the post-vaccine SARS-CoV-2-reactive clones in convalescent patients, a median 86.3% showed up only after vaccination, which suggests vaccine-specific priming. An increase in the median number of SARS-CoV-2-reactive clonotypes from 21 after infection to 38 after vaccination was observed, but the change was not found to be significant.

Taken with the paper, the label for treatment or condition translates to: roughly nine-day PBMC culture with coronavirus spike peptide pools or control peptides (ViraFEST assay). CD4+ T cells from unexposed donors were collected before the COVID-19 pandemic (2011-2018). The ViraFEST assay was used in the study, in which antigen-specific T cells were expanded with peptide pools and expanded clonotypes were subsequently identified by TCR sequencing. Each well held about 1.8 million PBMCs cultured with about 9.8 ug/ml peptide pools in IMDM containing around 5% human AB serum and roughly 9.3 IU/ml IL-2. On days 3 and 7, half of the culture medium was replaced with fresh IL-2-containing medium. CD4+ T cells were isolated after less than twelve days of culture through negative selection using the EasySep CD4+ T cell isolation kit. As cell numbers permitted, CD4+ T cells from unexposed donors were tested for reactivity to SARS-CoV-2 S and N and to four common cold coronavirus spike pools. Ficoll-Paque Plus gradient centrifugation was used to isolate PBMCs from whole blood, and the isolated PBMCs were then either used fresh or cryopreserved at -140C. In general, triplicate wells were set up for every culture condition. The leukapheresis product for the unexposed donors was obtained through commercial purchase.

The source is a human donor in good health. Recombination linked TRBV27 to TRBJ1-2; 8 bases in the junction line up with TRBD1. The sample was CD4+ T cells from blood, cultured in vitro. The CDR3 region: CASSLFVSASGGAYTF. At the DNA level, the sequence is TGTGCCAGCAGTTTATTTGTCTCGGCCTCAGGGGGCGCCTACACCTTC.